This T cell receptor beta chain was found in a study of T cell responses to AZD1222 COVID-19 vaccine. Whole-study results and caveats: White British donors predominated, females outnumbered males, and clonal diversity was possibly underestimated. Spike-specific TCR breadth and depth both grew after two AZD1222 doses. Repertoires were sampled only after the peak T cell response. Distributed over spike, vaccine-associated CD4 TCRs predominated at 160-218 and 743-854.

As regards this clone: What it binds is unknown.

Profiled with immunoSEQ multiplex PCR; TCRdb holds only in-frame clones, not every one. This table holds 70,000 to 90,000 clones, more than 75% found once. Sequencing used peripheral blood, obtained on day 0 of AZD1222 vaccination. The clonotype comes from an adult in good health.

CDR3 sequence: CATSDFTDADTQYF. CDR3 coding DNA: TGTGCCACCAGTGATTTCACGGACGCAGATACGCAGTATTTT. The J gene is TRBJ2-3, the V gene TRBV24-1; D call uncertain. In germline, CDR1 is KGHDR, CDR2 SFDVKD. Trimming stripped 1 base from V and 4 bases from J, with 8 bases between. There are 14 residues in the CDR3.